The 12 T cell receptor beta chains in this list originate from one sample, sequenced in a study of blood T cell repertoires in COVID-19. Sequencing used immunoSEQ multiplex PCR; TCRdb keeps in-frame clones, though not all of them. The sample lists about 170,000 clones, approximately 86% occurring once. Sequenced: peripheral blood. Receptors were obtained from a man between 65 and 80 years old with acute or convalescent COVID-19.

The V and J genes are TRBV7-9 and TRBJ1-3, with D unclear. Between the trimmed V and J ends, which lost 8 bases and 2 bases, there was a span of 13 bases. Germline V lookup: CDR1 SEHNR, CDR2 FQNEAQ (reference sequence). The CDR3 spans 14 residues. The CDR3 is CASGYSLAGNTIYF. CDR3 in DNA: TGTGCCAGCGGATACTCTCTAGCTGGAAACACCATATATTTT.

The chain couples TRBV11-1 to TRBJ2-1; no firm D call. The CDR3 contains 11 residues. V was shortened by 4 bases and J by 9 bases, with 7 bases between the two germline ends. Germline CDR1 is SGHAT and CDR2 is FQDESV (reference sequence). The DNA of the CDR3 is TGTGCCAGCAGCTCCTATGTTGAGCAGTTCTTC. This encodes CASSSYVEQFF.

V is TRBV10-3 and J is TRBJ1-6, with 7 nucleotides matching TRBD1. Losses at the gene ends were 5 bases for V and 5 bases for J; bases not matched to a gene: 6. The CDR3 is made up of 15 amino acids. Germline CDR1 is ENHRY and CDR2 is SYGVKD. The CDR3 nucleotides are TGTGCCATCAGTCGACAGGGACTCGATAATTCACCCCTCCACTTT. Its protein is CAISRQGLDNSPLHF.

This clone appeared a single time. Written as DNA, the CDR3 is TGTGCCAGCAAGACGCGGGAAGGACAGCCCCAGCATTTT. Residues: CASKTREGQPQHF. The chain joins TRBV27 to TRBJ1-5; D call uncertain. Per the germline V gene, CDR1 is MNHEY and CDR2 is SMNVEV (reference sequence). The CDR3 has 13 amino acids. Between the trimmed V and J ends, which lost 7 bases and 7 bases, there was a span of 14 bases.

The J gene is TRBJ2-7, the V gene TRBV28, with TRBD1 as a possible D gene (6 bases). Germline V gene lookup returns CDR1 MDHEN and CDR2 SYDVKM. The CDR3 runs 13 residues. V was trimmed by 5 bases and J by 0 bases, leaving 8 bases between them. The CDR3 DNA reads as TGTGCCAGCAGTCAGGGGCCCTCCTACGAGCAGTACTTC. This sequence encodes CASSQGPSYEQYF.

This sequence joins TRBV6-2 or TRBV6-3 and TRBJ2-4, with D unresolved. The germline V and J ends were trimmed by 5 bases and 7 bases, with 21 bases remaining between them. Germline V gene lookup returns CDR1 MNHEY and CDR2 SVGEGT. CDR3 size: 16 residues. As DNA, the CDR3 is TGTGCCAGCAGTGCTTCTCGCGTTACTATTGGCAACATTCAGTACTTC. It codes for CASSASRVTIGNIQYF.

This clone was seen only once. The rearrangement links TRBV18 to TRBJ2-7; D is unclear. V was trimmed by 1 base and J by 1 base, leaving 14 bases between them. The CDR3 has 16 amino acids. Germline CDR1 and CDR2: KGHSH and LQKENI. The CDR3 nucleotides read TGTGCCAGCTCACCACTCCGACAACTTGTATCCTACGAGCAGTACTTC. This gives the protein CASSPLRQLVSYEQYF.

The CDR3, as DNA: TGTGCCAGCAGTTACTCGAGGGTCTCGTCCCGAAAACTGTTTTTT. Amino acid sequence: CASSYSRVSSRKLFF. V usage is TRBV6-5 and J usage is TRBJ1-4, with D unclear. The V end lost 0 bases, the J end lost 10 bases, and 15 bases lay between the germline ends. Germline CDR1 MNHEY, CDR2 SVGAGI. The CDR3 covers 15 residues.

V usage is TRBV4-3 and J usage is TRBJ2-1; TRBD1 matches 7 bases. The CDR3 is 16 amino acids. After removal of 4 bases from V and 6 bases from J, the junction contained 12 bases not matched to a gene. The germline CDR1 and CDR2 sequences are LGHNA and YSLEER. The CDR3 loop is CASSRLDRESGNEQFF. In DNA, the CDR3 is TGCGCCAGCAGCCGCCTAGACAGGGAATCTGGCAATGAGCAGTTCTTC.

The V call is TRBV10-1, the J call TRBJ1-5; D is unresolved. The V gene's germline CDR1 is WNHNN and CDR2 SYGVQD (reference sequence). The CDR3 has 13 amino acids. Trimming pared 4 bases from V and 5 bases from J, leaving 9 bases between. In DNA, the CDR3 is TGCGCCAGCAGTGCTCGGGAGGATCAGCCCCAGCATTTT. Its protein product is CASSAREDQPQHF.

V and J are TRBV11-2 and TRBJ2-1; 7 positions agree with TRBD2. CDR1 SGHAT and CDR2 FQNNGV come from the germline V gene. V lost 5 bases to trimming and J lost 1 base; unmatched junction nucleotides: 5. The CDR3 totals 15 residues. CDR3 in amino acids: CASSPMGGSYNEQFF. In DNA, the CDR3 is TGTGCCAGCAGCCCGATGGGGGGGTCCTACAATGAGCAGTTCTTC.

This clone has more than one count but fewer than ten. The chain couples TRBV7-2 to TRBJ1-5; possible D gene TRBD1, 5 bases. Germline loops: CDR1 SGHTA, CDR2 FQGNSA. Trimming took 2 bases from V and 1 from J, leaving 12 bases between them. The CDR3 sequence is 16 residues long. CDR3 sequence reads: CASSLSGQGSNQPQHF. The CDR3 region has the DNA TGTGCCAGCAGCTTAAGCGGGCAGGGAAGCAATCAGCCCCAGCATTTT.